These 22 T cell receptor beta chains came from one sample sequenced in a study of PD-1 blockade in classical Hodgkin lymphoma. The repertoire was sequenced with immunoSEQ multiplex PCR; TCRdb's copy has only in-frame clones and lacks some. The sample records about 4,500 clones, 77% being singletons. Relapse after autologous stem cell transplantation occurred in every patient, and brentuximab vedotin exposure varied. PBMCs, once thawed, yielded CD8+ T cells isolated by magnetic negative selection. The material sequenced was CD8+ T cells from blood, taken at baseline. The receptor source for this set is a human donor with classical Hodgkin lymphoma.

A few counts support this clone. Relative to the germline gene, one junction end is altered; a read error may explain this. This specimen includes other DNA sequences encoding the same CDR3. The genes are TRBV5-1 and TRBJ2-7, with D perhaps TRBD1 or TRBD2 (5 bases each). Germline CDR1 is SGHRS and CDR2 is YFSETQ. The CDR3 has 14 amino acids. CDR3 sequence (DNA): TGTGCCAGCAGCTTGGTGGGACGGCACTACGAGCAGTACTTC. Its translation is CASSLVGRHYEQYF. The variable domain in full, completed from reference TRBV5-1 and TRBJ2-7, reads KAGVTQTPRYLIKTRGQQVTLSCSPISGHRSVSWYQQTPGQGLQFLFEYFSETQRNKGNFPGRFSGRQFSNSRSEMNVSTLELGDSALYLCASSLVGRHYEQYFGPGTRLTVT.

The chain has TRBV27 and TRBJ2-7; D is unresolved. Trimming shortened V by 3 bases and J by 3 bases, and 9 bases separated the two germline ends. This CDR3 spans 13 amino acids. In germline, CDR1 is MNHEY, CDR2 SMNVEV (reference sequence). The CDR3 reads CASSLPQVYEQYF. In nucleotides, the CDR3 is TGTGCCAGCAGTTTGCCTCAGGTCTACGAGCAGTACTTC.

The chain recombines TRBV30 with TRBJ2-3, with D possibly being TRBD1 (7 bases). The CDR3 totals 15 residues. V shed 2 bases and J shed 3 bases, with 15 bases lying between them. Per the germline V gene, CDR1 is GTSNPN and CDR2 is SVGIG (reference sequence). The CDR3 spells CAWSRSGGWTDTQYF. The DNA for the CDR3 is TGTGCCTGGAGTAGGTCAGGGGGGTGGACAGATACGCAGTATTTT.

By share, this clone ranks as large (0.1 to 1%). The same CDR3 is also encoded by other DNA sequences in this sample. This chain uses TRBV7-9 with TRBJ2-7; 8 nucleotides align to TRBD1. Trimming at V came to 1 base and at J to 5 bases, leaving 4 bases not matched to a gene. The CDR3 length is 14 residues. The germline V gene has CDR1 SEHNR and CDR2 FQNEAQ (reference sequence). CDR3 sequence (DNA): TGTGCCAGCAGCTTAGGATCGACAGGGGACGAGCAGTACTTC. Residues: CASSLGSTGDEQYF.

The V and J genes are TRBV4-2 and TRBJ1-1; the D gene is possibly TRBD1 (5 bases). Trimming removed 0 bases at V and 4 bases at J, with 12 bases between. This CDR3 comprises 15 residues. From germline, CDR1 is LGHNA and CDR2 YNFKEQ. CDR3 sequence (DNA): TGTGCCAGCAGCCAAGAGGGCAGGGATCCCACTGAAGCTTTCTTT. This translates into CASSQEGRDPTEAFF.

The rearrangement links TRBV9 to TRBJ2-7, with 9 bases lining up with TRBD1. The CDR3 is 15 amino acids. V was pared by 4 bases and J by 6 bases, with 11 bases of the junction left unmatched. Per germline, CDR1 SGDLS and CDR2 YYNGEE. CDR3 nucleotide sequence: TGTGCCAGCAGCTTGGGACAGGGAAACCTACTCGAGCAGTACTTC. This codes for CASSLGQGNLLEQYF.

In the case of this clone: Relative to the germline gene, one junction end is altered; a read error may explain this. The chain combines TRBV5-8 with TRBJ2-1; unclear D gene. Looked up from germline, CDR1 is SGHTS and CDR2 is YDEGEE. The CDR3 is 16 amino acids. DNA of the CDR3: TGCGCCAGCAGCCAAGATCCGGGCCAGACCGCCAATGAGCAGTTCTTC. It specifies CASSQDPGQTANEQFF.

This chain uses TRBV29-1 with TRBJ2-2; the match to TRBD1 covers 7 bases. CDR3 length equals 15 residues. The V gene end was trimmed by 5 bases and the J gene end by 0 bases; junction bases not matched to a gene: 6. From germline, CDR1 is SQVTM and CDR2 ANQGSEA. The CDR3 DNA reads TGCAGCGTTTTGGGGGACAGCGCGAACACCGGGGAGCTGTTTTTT. Its protein is CSVLGDSANTGELFF.

This clone was seen more than once but under ten times. DNA of the CDR3: TGTGCCAGCAGCCATTGGACTGGTGATACGCAGTATTTT. Protein: CASSHWTGDTQYF. V and J are TRBV11-1 and TRBJ2-3; tentatively, D is TRBD2 (5 bases). V was clipped by 5 bases and J by 6 bases, with 12 bases between them. The germline CDR1 and CDR2 sequences are SGHAT and FQDESV (reference sequence). The CDR3 extends over 13 amino acids.

This chain connects TRBV4-1 to TRBJ2-2; D might be TRBD2 (5 bases). V dropped 4 bases and J dropped 0 bases, with 9 bases sitting between them. Germline V lookup: CDR1 MGHRA, CDR2 YSYEKL. The CDR3 totals 15 residues. CDR3 nucleotide sequence: TGCGCCAGCAGCCTCTCCGGGACGAACACCGGGGAGCTGTTTTTT. Its protein is CASSLSGTNTGELFF.

J is TRBJ2-3 and V is TRBV27, with 7 bases fitting TRBD1. The CDR3 has 14 residues. Germline V gene sequence: CDR1 MNHEY, CDR2 SMNVEV (reference sequence). J was trimmed by 6 bases and V by 4 bases; bases with no gene match: 7. DNA of the CDR3: TGTGCCAGCAGTTCCAAACAGGGGCAGGATACGCAGTATTTT. Encoded protein: CASSSKQGQDTQYF.

The V and J genes are TRBV2 and TRBJ2-7; 10 bases match TRBD2. The germline V gene encodes CDR1 SNHLY and CDR2 FYNNEI. With 5 bases clipped from V and 6 bases from J, the junction kept 4 bases outside the gene matches. This CDR3 has 13 amino acids. For the CDR3, the DNA is TGTGCCAGCAGTACTAGCGGGGTTCTCGAGCAGTACTTC. The encoded protein is CASSTSGVLEQYF.

The chain combines TRBV9 with TRBJ2-6; D is possibly TRBD1 (5 bases). Germline CDR1 reads SGDLS; CDR2 reads YYNGEE. This CDR3 region has 15 residues. Trimming removed 2 bases at V and 2 bases at J, with 8 bases between. The CDR3 coding sequence is TGTGCCAGCAGCGTCGCAGGGACTGGGGCCAACGTCCTGACTTTC. It encodes CASSVAGTGANVLTF.

The chain uses TRBV7-2 and TRBJ2-3; 7 bases map to TRBD1. Per germline, CDR1 SGHTA and CDR2 FQGNSA. Unmatched junction bases numbered 4, after V lost 6 bases and J lost 4 bases. The CDR3 contains 13 residues. The chain's CDR3 is CASSGTGADTQYF. CDR3 nucleotide sequence: TGTGCCAGCAGTGGCACAGGGGCAGATACGCAGTATTTT.

The count of this clone is one. This chain links TRBV6-5 with TRBJ2-7; 7 bases line up with TRBD2. Germline loops: CDR1 MNHEY, CDR2 SVGAGI. This CDR3 is built from 14 residues. The V segment lost 4 bases and the J segment 4 bases; nucleotides outside the gene matches: 7. The CDR3 protein is CASSFRGERYEQYF. In DNA, the CDR3 is TGTGCCAGCAGTTTTCGGGGGGAACGGTACGAGCAGTACTTC.

The V gene is TRBV29-1, the J gene TRBJ1-1; 9 bases line up with TRBD1. The CDR3 loop spans 18 amino acids. Germline values: CDR1 SQVTM, CDR2 ANQGSEA. Trimming at V came to 1 base and at J to 4 bases, leaving 16 bases not matched to a gene. CDR3 nucleotides: TGCAGCGTTGAAGTTCGGGACAGGGAGGGGTTGATGGTCACTGAAGCTTTCTTT. This gives the protein CSVEVRDREGLMVTEAFF.

The chain carries TRBV7-2 and TRBJ1-2; 7 bases are a match to TRBD1. V gave up 5 bases and J gave up 5 bases; unmatched junction bases: 5. Germline V gene lookup returns CDR1 SGHTA and CDR2 FQGNSA. This CDR3 is built from 13 residues. The CDR3 coding sequence is TGTGCCAGCAGCCCTGACAGGGAGTATGGCTACACCTTC. Its protein product is CASSPDREYGYTF.

CDR3 in amino acids: CSVEEMGNYGYTF. The DNA for the CDR3 is TGCAGCGTTGAAGAGATGGGAAACTATGGCTACACCTTC. The rearrangement uses TRBV29-1 and TRBJ1-2; D remains ambiguous. Trimming removed 0 bases at V and 2 bases at J, with 7 bases between. The CDR3 loop spans 13 amino acids. CDR1 is SQVTM and CDR2 is ANQGSEA in the germline V gene.

The V gene is TRBV19, the J gene TRBJ1-5, with 9 bases aligning to TRBD1. The CDR3 runs 17 residues. The germline gives CDR1 LNHDA, CDR2 SQIVND (reference sequence). J lost 0 bases, V lost 8 bases, and 11 bases had no gene match. This chain's CDR3 is CASSEDRGGYSNQPQHF. CDR3 nucleotide sequence: TGTGCCAGTTCCGAGGACAGGGGAGGGTATAGCAATCAGCCCCAGCATTTT.

V and J are TRBV7-9 and TRBJ2-5; D is uncertain. The V and J ends lost 4 bases and 7 bases respectively, with 7 bases between them. Germline CDR1 reads SEHNR; CDR2 reads FQNEAQ (reference sequence). The CDR3 extends over 11 amino acids. CDR3 DNA: TGTGCCAGCAGCTCCCCAGGGACCCAGTACTTC. Protein sequence: CASSSPGTQYF. The full variable domain, in which reference TRBV7-9 and TRBJ2-5 provide the parts outside the CDR3, is DTGVSQNPRHKITKRGQNVTFRCDPISEHNRLYWYRQTLGQGPEFLTYFQNEAQLEKSRLLSDRFSAERPKGSFSTLEIQRTEQGDSAMYLCASSSPGTQYFGPGTRLLVL.

The chain employs TRBV30 and TRBJ2-1; D gene unclear. V was shortened by 4 bases and J by 3 bases, with 7 bases between the two germline ends. This CDR3 is 12 amino acids long. The germline CDR1 and CDR2 sequences are GTSNPN and SVGIG (reference sequence). DNA for the CDR3: TGTGCCTGGACGCCGAACTACAATGAGCAGTTCTTC. The encoded protein is CAWTPNYNEQFF. The full variable domain, with the rest looked up from reference TRBV30 and TRBJ2-1, is SQTIHQWPATLVQPVGSPLSLECTVEGTSNPNLYWYRQAAGRGLQLLFYSVGIGQISSEVPQNLSASRPQDRQFILSSKKLLLSDSGFYLCAWTPNYNEQFFGPGTRLTVL.

CDR3 sequence (DNA): TGTGCCAGCAGTCCCGGACAGGGGGCTAGGCGCTACACCTTC. Residues: CASSPGQGARRYTF. The rearrangement links TRBV28 to TRBJ1-2, with 11 bases aligning to TRBD1. The CDR3 is made up of 14 amino acids. The V gene's germline CDR1 is MDHEN and CDR2 SYDVKM. V lost 5 bases, J lost 9 bases, and 8 bases stayed unmatched.